These 9 T cell receptor beta chains share one sample of origin, sequenced in a study of shared clonotypes between healthy human individuals (dated by TCRdb to about 2020). Libraries were built with the immunoSEQ multiplex PCR assay. Not all clones reach the TCRdb copy of this immuneACCESS table, which keeps in-frame sequences only. Checked studies attribute under half of the gap to unresolved V genes and leave the rest unexplained. A total of roughly 2.5 million clones appear in this sample, around 90% of them only once. In total, the top ten clones hold over 0.12% of the sample. Material for sequencing was naive CD4+ T cells sorted from blood. In the paper's terms, the cell subset or site label means: CD45RA+ positively selected. The receptors come from a man between 18 and 35 years old in good health.

V usage is TRBV29-1 and J usage is TRBJ2-5, with D possibly TRBD2 on 5 matching bases. The J call is uncertain, as TRBJ2-7 better fits the DNA end. Germline V gene data show CDR1 as SQVTM and CDR2 as ANQGSEA. The CDR3 loop spans 14 amino acids. CDR3 protein: CSVHTSRNTYEQYF. In DNA, the CDR3 is TGCAGCGTACACACTAGTAGGAACACCTACGAGCAGTACTTC.

The chain recombines TRBV5-1 with TRBJ1-1, with D possibly TRBD1 on 5 matching bases. Trimming shortened V by 4 bases and J by 4 bases, and 14 bases separated the two germline ends. The CDR3 is 14 residues long. Germline-derived CDR1 and CDR2 are SGHRS and YFSETQ. In DNA form, the CDR3 reads TGCGCCAGCAGCCTGAGTGTTCAGGGCACTGAAGCTTTCTTT. As protein: CASSLSVQGTEAFF.

The chain links TRBV5-1 to TRBJ1-6; a possible D gene is TRBD1 (5 bases). Per germline, CDR1 SGHRS and CDR2 YFSETQ. The CDR3 consists of 14 residues. The ends were cut back, 5 bases at V and 5 bases at J, with 11 bases in the middle. The CDR3 region has the DNA TGCGCCAGCAGGGGGTCGGGGGATAATTCACCCCTCCACTTT. Translating it yields CASRGSGDNSPLHF.

The V call is TRBV2, the J call TRBJ2-7, with 7 bases identical to TRBD1. CDR1 SNHLY and CDR2 FYNNEI come from the germline V gene. CDR3 length equals 15 residues. The J segment lost 3 bases and the V segment lost 5 bases, leaving 10 bases of the junction unmatched. CDR3: CASSPTTGVGYEQYF. Here the CDR3 DNA reads TGTGCCAGCAGTCCTACAACAGGGGTGGGCTACGAGCAGTACTTC.

This rearrangement joins TRBV18 to TRBJ2-1; D remains unclear. This CDR3 comprises 13 residues. Trimming cost V 6 bases and J 5 bases, with 11 bases left between them. Germline CDR1 KGHSH, CDR2 LQKENI. CDR3 sequence reads: CASSSDTHNEQFF. CDR3 DNA sequence: TGTGCCAGCTCGTCAGACACCCACAATGAGCAGTTCTTC.

The CDR3 is CASSLAVADTDTQYF. In DNA form, the CDR3 reads TGTGCCAGCAGCTTGGCTGTTGCGGACACAGATACGCAGTATTTT. The chain is built from TRBV5-6 and TRBJ2-3, with D unresolved. CDR1 is SGHDT and CDR2 is YYEEEE in the germline V gene. This CDR3 has 15 amino acids. Trimming pared 0 bases from V and 2 bases from J, leaving 10 bases between.

The chain couples TRBV10-3 to TRBJ2-1, with 9 bases lining up with TRBD2. From germline, CDR1 is ENHRY and CDR2 SYGVKD. The CDR3 spans 15 residues. J lost 5 bases, V lost 5 bases, and 7 bases had no gene match. CDR3 sequence (DNA): TGTGCCATCAGTTCTTCGGCTAGCGGGAACAATGAGCAGTTCTTC. The encoded protein is CAISSSASGNNEQFF.

This clone appeared once. Other nucleotide sequences in the sample specify the same CDR3. The chain employs TRBV19 and TRBJ1-1; D remains ambiguous. This CDR3 region has 15 residues. Germline V gene sequence: CDR1 LNHDA, CDR2 SQIVND (reference sequence). V shed 2 bases and J shed 0 bases, with 10 bases lying between them. The CDR3 sequence: CASSISGRLNTEAFF. The DNA for the CDR3 is TGTGCCAGTAGTATATCGGGGAGGCTGAACACTGAAGCTTTCTTT.

This clone was seen only a few times. This same CDR3 is encoded by further DNA sequences in the sample. The chain combines TRBV6-5 with TRBJ2-7, with 9 nucleotides matching TRBD1. This CDR3 is 15 amino acids long. The V gene end was trimmed by 0 bases and the J gene end by 1 base; junction bases not matched to a gene: 1. Germline values: CDR1 MNHEY, CDR2 SVGAGI. The CDR3 nucleotides are TGTGCCAGCAGTTACTCGACAGGGGGTTCCTACGAGCAGTACTTC. Translating it yields CASSYSTGGSYEQYF.